This is a list of T cell receptor beta chains from one sample in a study of T cell responses to AZD1222 COVID-19 vaccine. The repertoire was sequenced with immunoSEQ multiplex PCR; TCRdb's copy has only in-frame clones and lacks some. The sample consists of approximately 200,000 clones, about 89% of them appearing once. The source material was peripheral blood, sampled 28 days after the second AZD1222 dose. Receptor source: an adult who received the AZD1222 COVID-19 vaccine. Each CDR3 is given with its conserved first and last residue. A D gene is named only where the DNA matches it firmly. Only part of the rows carry a size: once, few, many, or a class if the clone is expanded.

DNA | CDR3 | J | V | size | D
TGTGCCAGTGAGAAGAGCCGGGACAGGGACACCGGGGAGCTGTTTTTT | CASEKSRDRDTGELFF | TRBJ2-2 | TRBV19 | . | TRBD1
TGCAGCGTTAAGGCGGGACAGGGGAGACGTAGCGGGGTCCCGACTAGCACAGATACGCAGTATTTT | CSVKAGQGRRSGVPTSTDTQYF | TRBJ2-3 | TRBV29-1 | . | TRBD1
TGCGCCAGCAGGGGGACTGCCACCTACGAGCAGTACTTC | CASRGTATYEQYF | TRBJ2-7 | TRBV10-2 | . | .
TGTGCCAGCAGTTTATATGCCGGGACAGGGGGCGCGAGGGGCAATCAGCCCCAGCATTTT | CASSLYAGTGGARGNQPQHF | TRBJ1-5 | TRBV28 | . | TRBD1
TGCGCCAGCAGCTTTAGCGGCCAAGAGACCCAGTACTTC | CASSFSGQETQYF | TRBJ2-5 | TRBV5-1 | . | .
TGTGCCAGCAGCTTAGAGGCGGCCCGGAACACTGAAGCTTTCTTT | CASSLEAARNTEAFF | TRBJ1-1 | TRBV11-1 | . | .
TGCGCCAGCAGCTTGGGGACTAGCGGGGCAGATACGCAGTATTTT | CASSLGTSGADTQYF | TRBJ2-3 | TRBV5-1 | . | TRBD2
TGTGCCAGCAGTAGGAGCGGGCCCAAAGAGACCCAGTACTTC | CASSRSGPKETQYF | TRBJ2-5 | TRBV2 | . | .
TGTGCCAGCAGCTTGGAGAGGGCCAGTCAGCCCCAGCATTTT | CASSLERASQPQHF | TRBJ1-5 | TRBV7-2 | . | .
TGCAGCGTAAGACCGAGAATGAACACTGAAGCTTTCTTT | CSVRPRMNTEAFF | TRBJ1-1 | TRBV29-1 | . | .
TGTGCCAGCAGAACCGGCTACGAGCAGTACTTC | CASRTGYEQYF | TRBJ2-7 | TRBV6-5 | . | .
TGTGCCAGCAGCTTATTTTCGGGGTACGAGCAGTACTTC | CASSLFSGYEQYF | TRBJ2-7 | TRBV7-9 | . | .
TGTGCCAGCAGTGAAGCGGGCGGTATTTCCTACGAGCAGTACTTC | CASSEAGGISYEQYF | TRBJ2-7 | TRBV6-1 | . | .
TGTGCCAGCAGTAACCGACAGATACAAGAGACCCAGTACTTC | CASSNRQIQETQYF | TRBJ2-5 | TRBV3-1/TRBV3-2 | . | .
TGCAGTGCTAGTGCTTTGGGTGGAAACACCATATATTTT | CSASALGGNTIYF | TRBJ1-3 | TRBV20-1 | . | .
TGCGCCAGCAGCTTGGTTGCCAGGGGGCACGACTACAATGAGCAGTTCTTC | CASSLVARGHDYNEQFF | TRBJ2-1 | TRBV5-1 | once | TRBD1
TGCGCCAGCAGACAACCGACAGGGTCTCATTCACCCCTCCACTTT | CASRQPTGSHSPLHF | TRBJ1-6 | TRBV5-1 | . | TRBD1
TGTGCCAGCTCGGGGACAGTCCAAGAGACCCAGTACTTC | CASSGTVQETQYF | TRBJ2-5 | TRBV18 | . | TRBD1
TGTGCCAGCAGTTCGCTCCCCGGGGCCACTAGCAATCAGCCCCAGCATTTT | CASSSLPGATSNQPQHF | TRBJ1-5 | TRBV6-2/TRBV6-3 | . | .
TGTGCCAGTGGGGGGAGTTGGGGACGCGGGTCTAATGAGCAGTTCTTC | CASGGSWGRGSNEQFF | TRBJ2-1 | TRBV19 | . | .
TGTGCCAGCAGCTTAGACCCAGGACAGGGTTATGGCTACACCTTC | CASSLDPGQGYGYTF | TRBJ1-2 | TRBV7-6 | . | TRBD1
TGTGCCAGCAGTAGAACAGGGTTTCAAGAGACCCAGTACTTC | CASSRTGFQETQYF | TRBJ2-5 | TRBV6-5 | . | .
TGTGCCAGCAGTTCGACCATGGGGGGCATCACTGAAGCTTTCTTT | CASSSTMGGITEAFF | TRBJ1-1 | TRBV28 | . | .
TGCGCCAGCCGAAACAGCTACGAGCAGTACTTC | CASRNSYEQYF | TRBJ2-7 | TRBV5-1 | . | .
TGTGCCAGCAGCGTAGGGGACAAAGCCAATGAGCAGTTCTTC | CASSVGDKANEQFF | TRBJ2-1 | TRBV9 | . | .
TGTGCCACCAGCAGGGCCCTGGGGGTAACTAATGAAAAACTGTTTTTT | CATSRALGVTNEKLFF | TRBJ1-4 | TRBV15 | . | .
TGTGCCAGCAGGAGGACCGAAGCCCCTCGGTCCCTCCACTTT | CASRRTEAPRSLHF | TRBJ1-6 | TRBV6-5 | . | .
TGCGCCAGTGGCCTGGGGAGGGGGCAAGATACGCAGTATTTT | CASGLGRGQDTQYF | TRBJ2-3 | TRBV5-1 | once | .
TGTGCCATCAGTGAGTTTGGGACAGGGACTGAAGCTTTCTTT | CAISEFGTGTEAFF | TRBJ1-1 | TRBV10-3 | . | TRBD1
TGTGCCACCAGTGCAACAGGTGCTACGCAGTATTTT | CATSATGATQYF | TRBJ2-3 | TRBV24-1 | . | .
TGTGCCAGCAGTATTCCCGGGACAAATTACGAGCAGTACTTC | CASSIPGTNYEQYF | TRBJ2-7 | TRBV28 | . | .